The 2 T cell receptor beta chains reported below all come from one sample, sequenced in a study of T cell responses to AZD1222 COVID-19 vaccine. The data were produced by immunoSEQ multiplex PCR, yet TCRdb's version contains in-frame clones alone and is incomplete. The sample records 100,000 or so clones, about 86% being singletons. The material was peripheral blood, obtained on day 0 of AZD1222 vaccination. All receptors come from an adult in good health.

This clone turned up a few times. The rearrangement joins TRBV5-1 to TRBJ1-5; TRBD1 is a possible D gene (6 bases). Germline V gene data show CDR1 as SGHRS and CDR2 as YFSETQ. Deletions cut 5 bases from V and 4 bases from J, with 13 bases between. This CDR3 comprises 14 residues. CDR3 amino acids: CASSEAGDNQPQHF. DNA for the CDR3: TGCGCCAGCAGTGAGGCAGGGGATAATCAGCCCCAGCATTTT. Combining the CDR3 with reference TRBV5-1 and TRBJ1-5 gives the whole variable domain KAGVTQTPRYLIKTRGQQVTLSCSPISGHRSVSWYQQTPGQGLQFLFEYFSETQRNKGNFPGRFSGRQFSNSRSEMNVSTLELGDSALYLCASSEAGDNQPQHFGDGTRLSIL.

This chain joins TRBV9 and TRBJ2-1, with D unresolved. From germline, CDR1 is SGDLS and CDR2 YYNGEE. Trimming pared 0 bases from V and 4 bases from J, leaving 17 bases between. The CDR3 contains 17 residues. CDR3: CASSVEVMSSLYNEQFF. In nucleotides, the CDR3 is TGTGCCAGCAGCGTAGAGGTAATGAGCTCCCTTTACAATGAGCAGTTCTTC.